One sample yielded the 13 T cell receptor beta chains listed below, sequenced in a study of CD8+CD57+ T cells in acquired aplastic anemia. The sequenced patients had an expansion of CD8+CD57+ cells seen by flow cytometry. Genomic DNA was employed as the template in profiling TCR beta VDJ and CDR3. MiXCR, applied by TCRdb to the reads, yields one record per CDR3 protein. The sample consists of 110,000 or so distinct CDR3 sequences, approximately 61% of them appearing once. The sample comprised sorted CD4+, CD8+, or CD8+CD57+ T cells (not recorded which) from PBMCs. The receptors here all came from a human donor with aplastic anemia.

The CDR3 sequence is CARDRNYGYTF. DNA for the CDR3: TGCGCCAGGGACAGAAACTATGGCTACACCTTC. This rearrangement joins TRBV5-1 to TRBJ1-2; a possible D gene is TRBD1 (6 bases). V was clipped by 8 bases and J by 2 bases, with 7 bases between them. The CDR3 is 11 residues long. In germline, CDR1 is SGHRS, CDR2 YFSETQ.

This chain joins TRBV14 and TRBJ1-1; unclear D gene. The CDR3 sequence is 13 residues long. The V gene lost 2 bases and the J gene lost 8 bases, with 12 bases spanning the gap. Germline CDR1 SGHDN, CDR2 FVKESK. The CDR3 DNA reads TGTGCCAGCAGCCAATGGTTCGGCGCAGAAGCTTTCTTT. Translated: CASSQWFGAEAFF.

This clonotype came up many times. The chain couples TRBV25-1 to TRBJ2-7, with D tentatively TRBD1 or TRBD2 (5 bases each). This CDR3 has 14 residues. The ends were cut back, 6 bases at V and 3 bases at J, with 15 bases in the middle. The germline CDR1 and CDR2 sequences are MGHDK and SYGVNS. The CDR3 protein is CASRGRVENYEQYF. In nucleotides, the CDR3 is TGTGCCAGCAGGGGACGTGTAGAAAACTACGAGCAGTACTTC.

The table lists this clonotype with many counts. The V gene is TRBV5-4, the J gene TRBJ2-7, with 7 bases matching TRBD2. J lost 5 bases, V lost 7 bases, and 6 bases had no gene match. The germline V gene encodes CDR1 SGHNT and CDR2 YYREEE (reference sequence). There are 12 residues in the CDR3. This CDR3 reads CASGLGFHEQYF. CDR3 sequence (DNA): TGTGCCAGCGGACTAGGATTCCACGAGCAGTACTTC.

This clonotype was detected a few times. The rearrangement joins TRBV29-1 to TRBJ2-1; possible D gene TRBD1, 5 bases. V lost 3 bases to trimming and J lost 7 bases, with 10 bases between them. This CDR3 region has 12 residues. Germline V gene data show CDR1 as SQVTM and CDR2 as ANQGSEA. The CDR3 DNA reads as TGCAGCGTTGATTCCAGGGAAAATGAGCAGTTCTTC. This sequence encodes CSVDSRENEQFF.

This clonotype was observed a handful of times. CDR3 sequence (DNA): TGTGCCAGCAGCTCGACGGGGAACTATGGCTACACCTTC. It translates to CASSSTGNYGYTF. This chain joins TRBV7-9 and TRBJ1-2; unclear D gene. This CDR3 comprises 13 residues. Trimming cost V 4 bases and J 2 bases, with 8 bases left between them. Germline V gene data show CDR1 as SEHNR and CDR2 as FQNEAQ (reference sequence). The whole variable domain, filled in from reference TRBV7-9 and TRBJ1-2, reads DTGVSQNPRHKITKRGQNVTFRCDPISEHNRLYWYRQTLGQGPEFLTYFQNEAQLEKSRLLSDRFSAERPKGSFSTLEIQRTEQGDSAMYLCASSSTGNYGYTFGSGTRLTVV.

This sequence joins TRBV25-1 and TRBJ2-7; 12 bases align to TRBD1. Per germline, CDR1 MGHDK and CDR2 SYGVNS. This CDR3 region has 16 residues. V was clipped by 6 bases and J by 5 bases; unmatched bases: 11. CDR3: CASSPGYGTGGNEQYF. CDR3 nucleotides: TGTGCCAGCAGCCCGGGCTACGGGACAGGGGGCAACGAGCAGTACTTC.

The chain recombines TRBV20-1 with TRBJ2-2, with D hard to call. V lost 3 bases and J lost 7, with 15 bases in between. Germline V gives CDR1 DFQATT, CDR2 SNEGSKA (reference sequence). This CDR3 region has 14 residues. The CDR3 region is CSASEVELGGELFF. In nucleotides, the CDR3 is TGCAGTGCTAGTGAGGTTGAGTTGGGCGGGGAGCTGTTTTTT.

As concerns this clonotype: This CDR3 fails to terminate in the conserved phenylalanine or tryptophan, so it likely reflects a read error. V is TRBV7-8 and J is TRBJ2-7; tentatively, D is TRBD2 (6 bases). With 4 bases removed from V and 4 bases from J, the gap between germline ends came to 14 bases. CDR1 and CDR2 from the germline V gene are SGHVS and FQNEAQ. This CDR3 has 14 amino acids. The CDR3 loop is CASSYSGVRYEQYC. The CDR3 region has the DNA TGTGCCAGCAGCTATTCGGGAGTGCGGTACGAGCAGTACTGC.

The rearrangement joins TRBV20-1 to TRBJ1-2, with D hard to call. V was shortened by 0 bases and J by 4 bases, with 15 bases between the two germline ends. Per the germline V gene, CDR1 is DFQATT and CDR2 is SNEGSKA (reference sequence). This CDR3 is built from 15 residues. The CDR3 DNA follows: TGCAGTGCTAGAGATCCCCAAGACGAGGTCTATGGCTACACCTTC. Protein product: CSARDPQDEVYGYTF.

This sequence joins TRBV10-3 and TRBJ2-1; TRBD2 agrees at 10 bases. The length of the CDR3 is 16 residues. V lost 4 bases, J lost 4 bases, and 7 bases stayed unmatched. Germline V CDR1 and CDR2: ENHRY, SYGVKD. The chain's CDR3 is CAISALSGRDYNEQFF. The CDR3 DNA sequence: TGTGCCATCAGTGCTTTGAGCGGGAGGGATTACAATGAGCAGTTCTTC.

The table lists this clonotype with many counts. J is TRBJ1-5 and V is TRBV20-1; 10 positions match TRBD1. Germline CDR1 reads DFQATT; CDR2 reads SNEGSKA (reference sequence). The V gene end was trimmed by 4 bases and the J gene end by 5 bases; junction bases not matched to a gene: 2. CDR3 length: 13 amino acids. The CDR3, as DNA: TGCAGTGCTACTGGGACAGGGGATCAGCCCCAGCATTTT. Amino acid sequence: CSATGTGDQPQHF.

The CDR3 DNA sequence: TGTGCCAGCAGCTTATGGTGGGGGACATCCGAGACCCAGTACTTC. Its protein is CASSLWWGTSETQYF. The rearrangement uses TRBV7-9 and TRBJ2-5; tentatively, D is TRBD1 (6 bases). The CDR3 contains 15 residues. Germline CDR1 SEHNR, CDR2 FQNEAQ (reference sequence). Trimming removed 2 bases at V and 5 bases at J, with 15 bases between.